The 3 T cell receptor beta chains listed next were all sequenced from one sample in a study of molecular identifiers for immune sequencing clone quantification. TCRdb itself ran the PCR reads through MiXCR, one entry per CDR3 protein. The data hold some 70,000 distinct CDR3 sequences, with 15% to 20% observed a single time. Sequenced sample: naive CD8+ T cells from blood, with Jurkat cell RNA spiked in. Subset defined: FACS-sorted CD8+CD4-CCR7+CD45RA+ naive T cells. These receptor sequences come from a human donor in good health. Some libraries in this study had Jurkat cell RNA spiked in.

The gene calls are TRBV2 and TRBJ1-5; TRBD1 might be the D (6 bases). Germline loops: CDR1 SNHLY, CDR2 FYNNEI. This CDR3 spans 13 amino acids. Trimming removed 6 bases from V and 5 bases from J, with 11 bases in between. CDR3 bases: TGTGCCAGCAGCGATACAGGGTATCAGCCCCAGCATTTT. It encodes CASSDTGYQPQHF. The full variable domain, completed using reference TRBV2 and TRBJ1-5, is EPEVTQTPSHQVTQMGQEVILRCVPISNHLYFYWYRQILGQKVEFLVSFYNNEISEKSEIFDDQFSVERPDGSNFTLKIRSTKLEDSAMYFCASSDTGYQPQHFGDGTRLSIL.

Note on this clonotype: Just one base apart from a much larger clone, this may be a read error. V and J are TRBV11-2 and TRBJ2-3; 8 bases line up with TRBD2. This CDR3 contains 18 residues. The V gene's germline CDR1 is SGHAT and CDR2 FQNNGV. Trimming cost V 4 bases and J 4 bases; bases outside gene matches: 16. CDR3 sequence: CASSSDLDGRADPDTQYF. CDR3 coding DNA: TGTGCCAGCAGCTCGGACCTTGACGGGAGGGCCGATCCAGATACGCAGTATTTT.

This chain joins TRBV7-9 and TRBJ1-1, with 11 bases identical to TRBD1. Germline lookup yields CDR1 SEHNR and CDR2 FQNEAQ (reference sequence). The CDR3 is made up of 17 amino acids. Unmatched junction bases numbered 13, after V lost 5 bases and J lost 5 bases. The CDR3 DNA is TGTGCCAGCAGCCCCCGGACAGGGGGCTTAGGGACAACTGAAGCTTTCTTT. Its protein is CASSPRTGGLGTTEAFF.